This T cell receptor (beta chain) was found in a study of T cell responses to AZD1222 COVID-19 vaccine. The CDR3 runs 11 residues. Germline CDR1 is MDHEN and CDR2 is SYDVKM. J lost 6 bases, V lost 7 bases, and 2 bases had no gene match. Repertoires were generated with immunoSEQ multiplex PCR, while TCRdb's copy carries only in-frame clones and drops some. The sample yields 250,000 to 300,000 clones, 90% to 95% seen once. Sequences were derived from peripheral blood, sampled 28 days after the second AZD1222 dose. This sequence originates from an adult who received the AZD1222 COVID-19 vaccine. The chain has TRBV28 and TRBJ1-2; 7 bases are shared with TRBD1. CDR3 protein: CASNGQDGYTF. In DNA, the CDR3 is TGTGCCAGCAACGGACAGGATGGCTACACCTTC.